The 4 T cell receptor beta chains below all came from one sample that was sequenced in a study of T cell changes during pregnancy in multiple sclerosis. Clones were sequenced by immunoSEQ multiplex PCR, and TCRdb holds only the in-frame ones, with some missing. The sample lists about 73,000 clones; 75% to 90% were seen once. This specimen consisted of peripheral blood, obtained after pregnancy. Receptor source: a female donor in good health, enrolled as a control in a pregnancy study.

The chain uses TRBV11-2 and TRBJ2-7; TRBD2 agrees at 9 bases. Germline trimming cut 2 bases from V and 2 bases from J; bases unmatched to any gene: 4. The CDR3 has 15 amino acids. CDR1 is SGHAT and CDR2 is FQNNGV in the germline V gene. The CDR3 is CASSLSGGSTYEQYF. The CDR3 nucleotides are TGTGCCAGCAGCTTAAGCGGGGGGTCTACCTACGAGCAGTACTTC.

The chain carries TRBV7-8 and TRBJ2-5, with 8 bases matching TRBD2. Trimming at V came to 5 bases and at J to 2 bases, leaving 4 bases not matched to a gene. In germline, CDR1 is SGHVS, CDR2 FQNEAQ. CDR3 length: 14 amino acids. CDR3 region: CASSPGGAQETQYF. CDR3 nucleotide sequence: TGTGCCAGCAGCCCGGGGGGGGCACAAGAGACCCAGTACTTC. Full variable domain (outside the CDR3, taken from reference TRBV7-8 and TRBJ2-5): GAGVSQSPRYKVAKRGQDVALRCDPISGHVSLFWYQQALGQGPEFLTYFQNEAQLDKSGLPSDRFFAERPEGSVSTLKIQRTQQEDSAVYLCASSPGGAQETQYFGPGTRLLVL.

The rearrangement uses TRBV7-6 and TRBJ2-5; TRBD1 agrees at 10 bases. This CDR3 spans 15 amino acids. Germline CDR1 and CDR2: SGHVS and FNYEAQ. The V gene end was trimmed by 5 bases and the J gene end by 1 base; junction bases not matched to a gene: 4. The CDR3 is CASSRDRGGQETQYF. The CDR3 DNA is TGTGCCAGCAGCCGGGACAGGGGTGGCCAAGAGACCCAGTACTTC.

CDR3 sequence (DNA): TGTGCCAGTGTGGGGAGGAGGGATAGCAATCAGCCCCAGCATTTT. This sequence encodes CASVGRRDSNQPQHF. This chain connects TRBV19 to TRBJ1-5; D remains unclear. Trimming removed 8 bases from V and 0 bases from J, with 14 bases in between. The CDR3 loop spans 15 amino acids. Germline V gene lookup returns CDR1 LNHDA and CDR2 SQIVND (reference sequence).